These 18 T cell receptor beta chains were all obtained from the same sample, sequenced in a study of control samples from healthy donors and cancer patients. The protocol was immunoSEQ multiplex PCR, while the TCRdb copy is restricted to in-frame clones and leaves out a portion. The sample includes some 140,000 clones, roughly 92% of them seen just once. Sequenced input: blood. The receptors stem from a young man in good health.

This clone was observed a single time. The rearrangement uses TRBV6-6 and TRBJ2-7; a weak D match, TRBD1 (6 bases). CDR1 and CDR2 (germline): MNHNY, SVGAGI (reference sequence). V shed 6 bases and J shed 0 bases, with 12 bases lying between them. This CDR3 has 14 residues. CDR3 coding DNA: TGTGCCAGCAGGAAGACAGGTTTCTCCTACGAGCAGTACTTC. Amino acid sequence: CASRKTGFSYEQYF.

This clone appeared a single time. The chain has TRBV5-1 and TRBJ2-5; D gene unclear. Per germline, CDR1 SGHRS and CDR2 YFSETQ. The CDR3 has 14 residues. Between the trimmed V and J ends, which lost 0 bases and 6 bases, there was a span of 12 bases. The CDR3 spells CASSLGVLLKTQYF. For the CDR3, the DNA is TGCGCCAGCAGCTTGGGGGTATTGCTAAAGACCCAGTACTTC.

CDR3 nucleotides: TGTGCCAGCAGTGTTCGGCAGGAAGAGACCCAGTACTTC. Translation gives CASSVRQEETQYF. The V gene is TRBV2, the J gene TRBJ2-5, with unresolved D. V was pared by 4 bases and J by 3 bases, with 9 bases between. The CDR3 runs to 13 residues. Germline V lookup: CDR1 SNHLY, CDR2 FYNNEI.

This clone has just one count. The V call is TRBV9, the J call TRBJ2-1, with unresolved D. Per germline, CDR1 SGDLS and CDR2 YYNGEE. V shed 4 bases and J shed 9 bases, with 14 bases lying between them. The CDR3 spans 13 residues. The CDR3 coding sequence is TGTGCCAGCAGCCCCCCGTCCATGGTTGAGCAGTTCTTC. This codes for CASSPPSMVEQFF.

The genes are TRBV11-3 and TRBJ2-1; 7 positions match TRBD1. Unmatched junction bases numbered 5, after V lost 5 bases and J lost 4 bases. The CDR3 has 14 amino acids. Per germline, CDR1 SGHNT and CDR2 YENEEA. CDR3: CASSVDRWYNEQFF. CDR3 DNA: TGTGCCAGCAGCGTGGACAGGTGGTACAATGAGCAGTTCTTC.

In this sample, this clone turned up once. V gene TRBV11-2 combines with J gene TRBJ2-1; D is uncertain. Trimming stripped 1 base from V and 0 bases from J, with 4 bases between. This CDR3 spans 14 amino acids. Germline CDR1 is SGHAT and CDR2 is FQNNGV. The CDR3 protein is CASSLASSYNEQFF. The CDR3 bases are TGTGCCAGCAGCTTAGCGAGCTCCTACAATGAGCAGTTCTTC.

The chain has TRBV21-1 and TRBJ1-5. TRBV21-1 is marked as a pseudogene. This CDR3 contains 14 residues. Here the CDR3 reads CASSRGDPNQPQHF. The CDR3 DNA reads as TGTGCCAGCAGCCGAGGGGACCCAAATCAGCCCCAGCATTTT.

This clone occurred once. The chain is built from TRBV4-1 and TRBJ2-1, with no clear D. V was clipped by 4 bases and J by 8 bases, with 6 bases between them. The CDR3 has 11 amino acids. CDR1 MGHRA and CDR2 YSYEKL come from the germline V gene. The CDR3: CASSLGHEQFF. The CDR3 DNA reads as TGCGCCAGCAGCCTCGGTCATGAGCAGTTCTTC.

The gene calls are TRBV19 and TRBJ1-4, with 7 positions matching TRBD1. Germline CDR1 reads LNHDA; CDR2 reads SQIVND (reference sequence). Trimming at V came to 5 bases and at J to 5 bases, leaving 14 bases not matched to a gene. This CDR3 region has 17 residues. The CDR3 here is CASSSPHRGEWNEKLFF. The DNA of the CDR3 is TGTGCCAGTAGTTCACCCCACAGGGGCGAATGGAATGAAAAACTGTTTTTT.

This clone was recorded a few times. The rearrangement links TRBV7-9 to TRBJ1-2; TRBD1 matches 8 bases. This CDR3 has 16 amino acids. V was clipped by 5 bases and J by 6 bases; unmatched bases: 14. From germline, CDR1 is SEHNR and CDR2 FQNEAQ (reference sequence). The CDR3 DNA sequence: TGTGCCAGCAGCCCCAGACAGGGGAGAATTGTGGATGGCTACACCTTC. This gives the protein CASSPRQGRIVDGYTF.

The V gene is TRBV5-6, the J gene TRBJ1-1; D unresolved. V shed 7 bases and J shed 2 bases, with 15 bases lying between them. CDR1 and CDR2 (germline): SGHDT, YYEEEE. The CDR3 is 14 amino acids. The CDR3 spells CASFETGRNTEAFF. The CDR3 DNA reads as TGTGCCAGCTTCGAGACTGGGAGAAACACTGAAGCTTTCTTT.

This chain uses TRBV29-1 with TRBJ1-1; TRBD1 aligns across 7 bases. Per the germline V gene, CDR1 is SQVTM and CDR2 is ANQGSEA. This CDR3 comprises 18 residues. J gave up 11 bases and V 1 base, and 25 bases lay outside the gene matches. Here the CDR3 DNA reads TGCAGCGTTGAAGTATTGGAAGTTGTAGGGGGCGGCGGGGCCCGGGCTTTCTTT. Translation: CSVEVLEVVGGGGARAFF. Looking up the rest from reference TRBV29-1 and TRBJ1-1 gives the full variable domain: SAVISQKPSRDICQRGTSLTIQCQVDSQVTMMFWYRQQPGQSLTLIATANQGSEATYESGFVIDKFPISRPNLTFSTLTVSNMSPEDSSIYLCSVEVLEVVGGGGARAFFGQGTRLTVV.

The chain employs TRBV7-8 and TRBJ1-6, with D uncertain. Trimming shortened V by 4 bases and J by 9 bases, and 7 bases separated the two germline ends. Germline loops: CDR1 SGHVS, CDR2 FQNEAQ. The CDR3 loop spans 12 amino acids. The CDR3 DNA follows: TGTGCCAGCAGCTCAGTCATTTCACCCCTCCACTTT. It specifies CASSSVISPLHF.

The chain joins TRBV6-5 to TRBJ2-1, with TRBD2 identical over 10 bases. This CDR3 region has 16 residues. Per the germline V gene, CDR1 is MNHEY and CDR2 is SVGAGI. The V and J ends lost 0 bases and 9 bases, in that order; junction bases with no gene match: 8. Here the CDR3 reads CASSYSRLAGDFEQFF. For the CDR3, the DNA is TGTGCCAGCAGTTACTCGAGGCTAGCGGGAGATTTTGAGCAGTTCTTC.

V and J are TRBV11-2 and TRBJ1-2; TRBD1 might be the D (6 bases). The CDR3 covers 16 residues. Germline loops: CDR1 SGHAT, CDR2 FQNNGV. Between the trimmed V and J ends, which lost 1 base and 4 bases, there was a span of 16 bases. This CDR3 reads CASSLGFTGSLYGYTF. DNA for the CDR3: TGTGCCAGCAGCTTAGGGTTTACAGGGTCCCTCTATGGCTACACCTTC. Together with reference TRBV11-2 and TRBJ1-2, the CDR3 gives the full variable domain: EAGVAQSPRYKIIEKRQSVAFWCNPISGHATLYWYQQILGQGPKLLIQFQNNGVVDDSQLPKDRFSAERLKGVDSTLKIQPAKLEDSAVYLCASSLGFTGSLYGYTFGSGTRLTVV.

The chain combines TRBV5-1 with TRBJ2-7; tentative D call: TRBD2 (5 bases). Germline values: CDR1 SGHRS, CDR2 YFSETQ. V shed 1 base and J shed 5 bases, with 10 bases lying between them. The CDR3 sequence is 13 residues long. The CDR3 sequence: CASSLFIGDEQYF. The DNA for the CDR3 is TGCGCCAGCAGCTTGTTTATCGGGGACGAGCAGTACTTC.

The rearrangement uses TRBV7-8 and TRBJ2-7; D may be TRBD1 (6 bases). This CDR3 has 17 residues. CDR1 and CDR2 from the germline V gene are SGHVS and FQNEAQ. Trimming removed 5 bases at V and 2 bases at J, with 22 bases between. CDR3 protein: CASSIGAGARLTYEQYF. Written as DNA, the CDR3 is TGTGCCAGCAGCATAGGGGCAGGGGCCCGGCTAACCTACGAGCAGTACTTC.

The chain links TRBV11-2 to TRBJ1-1; TRBD1 aligns across 10 bases. The trim removed 2 bases at V and 0 bases at J, leaving 9 bases unmatched. The CDR3 is 18 amino acids. The V gene's germline CDR1 is SGHAT and CDR2 FQNNGV. The CDR3 DNA follows: TGTGCCAGCAGCTTACGCGCCGGGACAGGGGTCATGAACACTGAAGCTTTCTTT. This sequence encodes CASSLRAGTGVMNTEAFF. The full variable domain, completed using reference TRBV11-2 and TRBJ1-1, is EAGVAQSPRYKIIEKRQSVAFWCNPISGHATLYWYQQILGQGPKLLIQFQNNGVVDDSQLPKDRFSAERLKGVDSTLKIQPAKLEDSAVYLCASSLRAGTGVMNTEAFFGQGTRLTVV.